This note documents a single T cell receptor beta chain sequence. The assay was immunoSEQ multiplex PCR, and TCRdb's table has in-frame clones only and misses some. Of around 120,000 clones in the sample, approximately 90% were seen once. CDR3 size: 14 residues. The record originates from a study of T cell responses to AZD1222 COVID-19 vaccine. Sample: peripheral blood, taken on day 0 of AZD1222 vaccination. The TCR comes from an adult in good health. The chain joins TRBV21-1 to TRBJ2-1; TRBD1, the table's D call, lacks a check against the DNA. TRBV21-1 is given as a pseudogene. CDR3 coding DNA: TGTGCCAGCAGCAAAGTTTACAGGTACAATGAGCAGTTCTTC. This sequence encodes CASSKVYRYNEQFF.